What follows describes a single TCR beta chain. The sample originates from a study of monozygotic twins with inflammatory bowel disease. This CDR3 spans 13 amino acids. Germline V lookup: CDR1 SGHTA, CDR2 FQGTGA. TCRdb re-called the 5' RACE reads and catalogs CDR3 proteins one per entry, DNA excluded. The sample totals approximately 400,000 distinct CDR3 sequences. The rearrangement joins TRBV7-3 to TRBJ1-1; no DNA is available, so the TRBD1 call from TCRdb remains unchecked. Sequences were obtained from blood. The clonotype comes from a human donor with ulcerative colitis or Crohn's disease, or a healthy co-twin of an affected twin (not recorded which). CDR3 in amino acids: CASSLGQATEAFF.